This record concerns one T cell receptor (beta chain) sequence. Its target is not known. TCRdb reprocessed the reads with MiXCR, giving one entry per CDR3 protein. The top ten clones hold 18% of a sample with 600,000 to 700,000 distinct CDR3 sequences, around 30% of them seen once. This entry comes from a study of T cell repertoires in cytomegalovirus infection. Study context: Signatures in public TCR beta sequences pointed to both CMV infection and matching HLA type. Study conclusions and caveats: HLA-C-restricted, CMV-specific TCR beta clonotypes were dominant ex vivo.

The CDR3 covers 14 residues. Deletions cut 6 bases from V and 0 bases from J, with 12 bases between. The germline V gene encodes CDR1 SGHRS and CDR2 YFSETQ. This receptor was identified in a human donor in good health (CMV status not recorded). Some clones in this sample may be carry-over from other donors' samples. The chain couples TRBV5-1 to TRBJ1-1, with D unresolved. Sequences were derived from cultured PBMCs, sampled from culture after CMV antigen stimulation. The CDR3 sequence: CASTLGSVNTEAFF. CDR3 bases: TGCGCCAGCACCCTCGGATCAGTGAACACTGAAGCTTTCTTT.